The next 21 T cell receptor beta chains were all read from a single sample in a study of vaccination and CD4 T cells after COVID-19. For these receptors, no antigen is known. The treatment was: 10-day PBMC culture with coronavirus spike peptide pools or control peptides (ViraFEST assay). An Oncomine TCR Beta short-read assay was used to sequence the DNA from cultured CD4+ T cells. TCRdb reprocessed the PCR reads with MiXCR, giving one entry per CDR3 protein. There are more than 15,000 distinct CDR3 sequences in the sample; more than 45% occur only once, and 11% lies in the top ten. Material for sequencing was CD4+ T cells from blood, cultured in vitro. All receptors come from a human donor who had recovered from COVID-19.

This clonotype was observed a handful of times. In DNA form, the CDR3 reads TGTGCCAGCAGCTTAGAGGGTCAGCCCCAGCATTTT. Amino acid sequence: CASSLEGQPQHF. The chain is built from TRBV11-2 and TRBJ1-5; no firm D call. Trimming cost V 0 bases and J 6 bases, with 3 bases left between them. From germline, CDR1 is SGHAT and CDR2 FQNNGV. The CDR3 is 12 residues long.

This sequence joins TRBV20-1 and TRBJ1-4; TRBD1 aligns across 9 bases. The CDR3 runs to 14 residues. V lost 3 bases to trimming and J lost 8 bases; unmatched junction nucleotides: 7. Germline V gene sequence: CDR1 DFQATT, CDR2 SNEGSKA (reference sequence). In DNA, the CDR3 is TGCAGTGCTAGCCAACAGGGGGCTGGAGAAAAACTGTTTTTT. As protein: CSASQQGAGEKLFF.

The gene calls are TRBV4-1 and TRBJ2-2; 7 nucleotides align to TRBD1. The CDR3 sequence is 15 residues long. V shed 3 bases, J shed 1 base, and the junction held 2 bases outside the gene matches. The germline V gene has CDR1 MGHRA and CDR2 YSYEKL. CDR3 DNA: TGCGCCAGCAGCCACCGGGACAGGAACACCGGGGAGCTGTTTTTT. It codes for CASSHRDRNTGELFF.

In its sample, this clonotype was seen a few times. The V gene is TRBV7-9, the J gene TRBJ1-5; maybe TRBD1 (6 bases). The germline CDR1 and CDR2 sequences are SEHNR and FQNEAQ (reference sequence). The CDR3 loop spans 15 amino acids. The germline V and J ends were trimmed by 1 base and 1 base, with 8 bases remaining between them. DNA for the CDR3: TGTGCCAGCAGCTTAGGGCAGGGGAGCAATCAGCCCCAGCATTTT. Translating gives CASSLGQGSNQPQHF.

This clonotype was counted once. The V gene is TRBV2, the J gene TRBJ2-3; the match to TRBD1 covers 7 bases. V lost 8 bases, J lost 2 bases, and 7 bases stayed unmatched. Germline CDR1 reads SNHLY; CDR2 reads FYNNEI. The CDR3 covers 14 residues. The CDR3 protein is CASRNRGNTDTQYF. CDR3 sequence (DNA): TGTGCCAGCCGTAACAGGGGCAACACAGATACGCAGTATTTT. Supplemented by reference TRBV2 and TRBJ2-3, the full variable domain reads EPEVTQTPSHQVTQMGQEVILRCVPISNHLYFYWYRQILGQKVEFLVSFYNNEISEKSEIFDDQFSVERPDGSNFTLKIRSTKLEDSAMYFCASRNRGNTDTQYFGPGTRLTVL.

V usage is TRBV2 and J usage is TRBJ2-5; 11 positions match TRBD2. The CDR3 has 17 residues. The junction had 17 bases not matched to a gene; V was cut back by 8 bases and J by 6 bases. Germline CDR1 reads SNHLY; CDR2 reads FYNNEI. CDR3 DNA: TGTGCCAGCGCCGAAAAAAGAGCTAGCGGGGGGACTAAGACCCAGTACTTC. It yields the protein CASAEKRASGGTKTQYF.

This sequence joins TRBV5-4 and TRBJ2-3; 8 positions match TRBD2. The CDR3 has 18 amino acids. The V and J ends lost 0 bases and 0 bases, in that order; junction bases with no gene match: 9. Per germline, CDR1 SGHNT and CDR2 YYREEE (reference sequence). In nucleotides, the CDR3 is TGTGCCAGCAGCTTGGCGGGGGGGGCCCGACGTAGCACAGATACGCAGTATTTT. Protein: CASSLAGGARRSTDTQYF.

This clonotype came up a few times. V gene TRBV20-1 combines with J gene TRBJ1-3; a possible D gene is TRBD1 (6 bases). Germline lookup yields CDR1 DFQATT and CDR2 SNEGSKA (reference sequence). This CDR3 spans 13 amino acids. V was pared by 5 bases and J by 9 bases, with 17 bases between. Written as DNA, the CDR3 is TGCAGTGCTCGCGATCCCAGGGGTTTCACCATATATTTT. Its translation: CSARDPRGFTIYF.

This clonotype has more than one count but fewer than ten. The chain uses TRBV15 and TRBJ1-3; 7 bases match TRBD1. J lost 2 bases, V lost 2 bases, and 6 bases had no gene match. The CDR3 spans 16 residues. Per the germline V gene, CDR1 is LNHNV and CDR2 is YYDKDF (reference sequence). Written as DNA, the CDR3 is TGTGCCACCAGCAGAAGCTACGGGACAGCTGGAAACACCATATATTTT. It encodes CATSRSYGTAGNTIYF.

The chain recombines TRBV11-2 with TRBJ2-3, with 7 bases matching TRBD1. Trimming at V came to 4 bases and at J to 4 bases, leaving 5 bases not matched to a gene. The CDR3 runs to 14 residues. In germline, CDR1 is SGHAT, CDR2 FQNNGV. DNA for the CDR3: TGTGCCAGCAGCTCAAACAGGGGCGCAGATACGCAGTATTTT. Amino acids: CASSSNRGADTQYF. Drawing the rest from reference TRBV11-2 and TRBJ2-3, the complete variable domain is EAGVAQSPRYKIIEKRQSVAFWCNPISGHATLYWYQQILGQGPKLLIQFQNNGVVDDSQLPKDRFSAERLKGVDSTLKIQPAKLEDSAVYLCASSSNRGADTQYFGPGTRLTVL.

V usage is TRBV20-1 and J usage is TRBJ2-1; 10 bases fit TRBD2. The CDR3 spans 16 residues. Per germline, CDR1 DFQATT and CDR2 SNEGSKA (reference sequence). Trimming took 0 bases from V and 3 from J; bases not matched to a gene: 5. In DNA, the CDR3 is TGCAGTGCTAGAGATCAGCTAGCGGGAGACTACAATGAGCAGTTCTTC. Translating gives CSARDQLAGDYNEQFF.

The chain employs TRBV28 and TRBJ2-7, with TRBD1 matching over 8 bases. The CDR3 sequence is 14 residues long. Germline CDR1 is MDHEN and CDR2 is SYDVKM. V was pared by 3 bases and J by 1 base, with 2 bases of the junction left unmatched. The CDR3 is CASSLWTGSYEQYF. CDR3 coding DNA: TGTGCCAGCAGTTTGTGGACAGGGTCCTACGAGCAGTACTTC.

This chain joins TRBV19 and TRBJ2-7; perhaps TRBD1 as D (5 bases). The CDR3 is 14 amino acids. V shed 5 bases and J shed 2 bases, with 13 bases lying between them. CDR1 is LNHDA and CDR2 is SQIVND in the germline V gene (reference sequence). The CDR3 spells CASSPPGRAYEQYF. The CDR3 DNA reads as TGTGCCAGTAGTCCTCCAGGCAGGGCCTACGAGCAGTACTTC.

This clonotype was detected a few times. The chain recombines TRBV15 with TRBJ2-2; perhaps TRBD1 as D (6 bases). This CDR3 is built from 16 residues. CDR1 LNHNV and CDR2 YYDKDF come from the germline V gene (reference sequence). Trimming cost V 0 bases and J 0 bases, with 8 bases left between them. The CDR3 DNA is TGTGCCACCAGCAGAGATTGGACAGCGAACACCGGGGAGCTGTTTTTT. Amino acids: CATSRDWTANTGELFF.

The chain combines TRBV19 with TRBJ1-5; 7 positions match TRBD1. Germline V gene sequence: CDR1 LNHDA, CDR2 SQIVND (reference sequence). The CDR3 has 15 residues. The DNA for the CDR3 is TGTGCTACCACACCCTGGGGGGACAGTTTTCAGCCCCAGCATTTT. This encodes CATTPWGDSFQPQHF.

V and J are TRBV5-8 and TRBJ2-7; a possible D gene is TRBD1 (5 bases). Per germline, CDR1 SGHTS and CDR2 YDEGEE. Deletions cut 4 bases from V and 2 bases from J, with 10 bases between. CDR3 size: 13 residues. The CDR3 reads CASSRFRAYEQYF. The CDR3 coding sequence is TGTGCCAGCAGCCGCTTCAGGGCCTACGAGCAGTACTTC.

The chain is built from TRBV20-1 and TRBJ1-4; D is perhaps TRBD1 (5 bases). This CDR3 spans 14 amino acids. The germline V and J ends were trimmed by 6 bases and 8 bases, with 19 bases remaining between them. CDR1 is DFQATT and CDR2 is SNEGSKA in the germline V gene (reference sequence). In nucleotides, the CDR3 is TGCAGTGCCCTAACCAGGGAGGTGGGGGAAAAACTGTTTTTT. Its protein is CSALTREVGEKLFF.

By share of the sample, this clonotype is medium-sized (0.01 to 0.1%). V is TRBV18 and J is TRBJ2-5; 11 nucleotides match TRBD1. Trimming cost V 1 base and J 7 bases; bases outside gene matches: 2. Germline lookup yields CDR1 KGHSH and CDR2 LQKENI. The CDR3 is 14 amino acids. CDR3 protein: CASSPRTGGLTQYF. In nucleotides, the CDR3 is TGTGCCAGCTCACCACGGACAGGGGGCTTGACCCAGTACTTC.

The chain joins TRBV2 to TRBJ2-5, with D perhaps TRBD2 (5 bases). Germline CDR1 and CDR2: SNHLY and FYNNEI. This CDR3 comprises 14 residues. V gave up 5 bases and J gave up 0 bases, with 10 bases separating them. DNA for the CDR3: TGTGCCAGCAGTTCTAGAGGGTACCAAGAGACCCAGTACTTC. It is translated as CASSSRGYQETQYF. Full variable domain (outside the CDR3, taken from reference TRBV2 and TRBJ2-5): EPEVTQTPSHQVTQMGQEVILRCVPISNHLYFYWYRQILGQKVEFLVSFYNNEISEKSEIFDDQFSVERPDGSNFTLKIRSTKLEDSAMYFCASSSRGYQETQYFGPGTRLLVL.

This clonotype was counted a single time. Germline is not matched at one junction end, which may reflect a read error. The chain links TRBV20-1 to TRBJ2-5; no clear D. The CDR3 has 15 amino acids. Germline V gene sequence: CDR1 DFQATT, CDR2 SNEGSKA (reference sequence). The CDR3 region is CSARNWLVSQGTQYF. Written as DNA, the CDR3 is TGCAGTGCTAGAAACTGGCTAGTAAGCCAAGGGACCCAGTACTTC.

In DNA form, the CDR3 reads TGTGCCAGCAGCTTTGGTGAGACTACCTACGAGCAGTACTTC. This encodes CASSFGETTYEQYF. The V gene is TRBV5-6, the J gene TRBJ2-7, with a weak D call TRBD2 (5 bases). Trimming removed 2 bases from V and 2 bases from J, with 11 bases in between. This CDR3 region has 14 residues. Per the germline V gene, CDR1 is SGHDT and CDR2 is YYEEEE.